The clone carrying this T cell receptor (beta chain) was found a few times. TCRdb used MiXCR to reprocess the 5' RACE reads, holding one entry per CDR3 protein. The table shows some 50,000 distinct CDR3 sequences, with approximately 9.9% occurring only once. The germline gives CDR1 SGHAT, CDR2 FQNNGV. With 2 bases removed from V and 4 bases from J, the gap between germline ends came to 12 bases. The CDR3 sequence is 16 residues long. The data belong to a study of early T cells in non-severe SARS-CoV-2 infection. The specimen was whole blood. The rearrangement links TRBV11-2 to TRBJ2-6; D is perhaps TRBD1 (5 bases). The clonotype originates from an adult who was a healthcare worker with PCR-confirmed SARS-CoV-2 infection or an uninfected control (not recorded which). This CDR3 is CASSLSRADGANVLTF. The CDR3 DNA sequence: TGTGCCAGCAGCTTAAGCAGGGCGGACGGGGCCAACGTCCTGACTTTC.